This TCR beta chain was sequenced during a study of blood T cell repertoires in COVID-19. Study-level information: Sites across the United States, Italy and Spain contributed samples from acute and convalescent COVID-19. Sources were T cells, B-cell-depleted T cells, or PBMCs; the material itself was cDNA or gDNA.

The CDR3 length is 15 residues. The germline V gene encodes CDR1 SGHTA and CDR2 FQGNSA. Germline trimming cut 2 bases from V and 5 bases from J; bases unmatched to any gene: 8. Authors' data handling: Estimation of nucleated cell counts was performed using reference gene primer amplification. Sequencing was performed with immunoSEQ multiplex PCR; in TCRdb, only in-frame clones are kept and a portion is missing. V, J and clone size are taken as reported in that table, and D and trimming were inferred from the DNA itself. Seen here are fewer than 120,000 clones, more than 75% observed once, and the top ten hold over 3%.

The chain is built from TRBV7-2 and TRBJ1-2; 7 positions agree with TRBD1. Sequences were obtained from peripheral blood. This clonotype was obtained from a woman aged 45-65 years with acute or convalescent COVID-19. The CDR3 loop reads CASSLLGQVGYGYTF. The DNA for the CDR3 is TGTGCCAGCAGCTTACTAGGACAGGTCGGATATGGCTACACCTTC.